This T cell receptor (beta chain) was sequenced in a study of PD-1 blockade in classical Hodgkin lymphoma. Study observations and caveats: At C4D1, TCR diversity had climbed significantly for CD4+ cells, though not for CD8+ cells. Relative to healthy donors, newly diagnosed patients reportedly had lower baseline TCR diversity, which was reported as lower still in relapsed/refractory patients. Nothing has yet pinned down what causes the repertoire differences, possibly disease activity or prior therapy.

V shed 1 base and J shed 1 base, with 7 bases lying between them. The CDR3 contains 14 residues. Germline V gene lookup returns CDR1 SGHAT and CDR2 FQNNGV. A note on this clone: Its specificity is unknown.

Patients all relapsed after autologous stem cell transplantation, and there was variation in brentuximab vedotin exposure. The protocol was immunoSEQ multiplex PCR, while the TCRdb copy is restricted to in-frame clones and leaves out a portion. The sample lists 90,000 to 100,000 clones; 89% were seen once. This TCR came from a human donor with classical Hodgkin lymphoma. V usage is TRBV11-2 and J usage is TRBJ1-1; the D is unclear. The sample was peripheral blood mononuclear cells (PBMCs), taken before the second cycle of nivolumab. The CDR3 nucleotides are TGTGCCAGCAGCTTAGGGTGGGCGAACACTGAAGCTTTCTTT. This translates into CASSLGWANTEAFF.